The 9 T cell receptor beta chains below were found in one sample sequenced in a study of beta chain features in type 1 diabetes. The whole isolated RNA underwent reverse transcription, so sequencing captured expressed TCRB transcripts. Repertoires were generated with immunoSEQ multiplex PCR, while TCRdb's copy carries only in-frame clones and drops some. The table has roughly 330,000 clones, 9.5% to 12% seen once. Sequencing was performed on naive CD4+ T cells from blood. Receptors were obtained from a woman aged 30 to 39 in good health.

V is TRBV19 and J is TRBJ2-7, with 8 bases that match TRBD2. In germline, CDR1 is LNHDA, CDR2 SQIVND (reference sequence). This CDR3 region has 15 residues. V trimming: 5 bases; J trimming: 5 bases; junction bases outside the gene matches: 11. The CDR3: CASSPRTGGDDEQYF. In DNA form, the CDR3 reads TGTGCCAGTAGTCCCCGGACGGGGGGGGATGACGAGCAGTACTTC.

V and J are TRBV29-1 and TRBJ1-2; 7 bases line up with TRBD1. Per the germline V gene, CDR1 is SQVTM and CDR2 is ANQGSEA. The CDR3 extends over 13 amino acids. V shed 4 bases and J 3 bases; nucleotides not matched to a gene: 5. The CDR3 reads CSVGTGEDYGYTF. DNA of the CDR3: TGCAGCGTTGGAACAGGGGAAGACTATGGCTACACCTTC.

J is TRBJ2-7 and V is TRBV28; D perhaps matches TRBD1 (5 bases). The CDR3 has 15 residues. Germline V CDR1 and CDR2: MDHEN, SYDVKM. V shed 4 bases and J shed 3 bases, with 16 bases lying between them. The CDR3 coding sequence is TGTGCCAGCAGTTGGGGTCGTGCAGGGTACTACGAGCAGTACTTC. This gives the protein CASSWGRAGYYEQYF.

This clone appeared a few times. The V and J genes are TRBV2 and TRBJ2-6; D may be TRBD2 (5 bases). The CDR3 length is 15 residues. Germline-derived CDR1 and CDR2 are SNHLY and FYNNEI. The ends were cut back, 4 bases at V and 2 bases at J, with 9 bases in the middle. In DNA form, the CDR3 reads TGTGCCAGCAGTGCATTGGGAGCTGGGGCCAACGTCCTGACTTTC. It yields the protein CASSALGAGANVLTF.

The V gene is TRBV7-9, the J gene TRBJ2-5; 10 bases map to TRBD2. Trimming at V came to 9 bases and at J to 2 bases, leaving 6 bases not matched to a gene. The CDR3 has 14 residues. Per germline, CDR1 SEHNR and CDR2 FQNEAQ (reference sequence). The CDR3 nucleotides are TGTGCCAGTCGAATAGCGGGAGGACAAGAGACCCAGTACTTC. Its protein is CASRIAGGQETQYF.

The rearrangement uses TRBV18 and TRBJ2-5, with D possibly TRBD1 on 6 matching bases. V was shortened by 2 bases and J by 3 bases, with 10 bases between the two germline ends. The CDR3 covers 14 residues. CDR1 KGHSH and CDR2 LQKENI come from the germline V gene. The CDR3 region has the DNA TGTGCCAGCTCACCAAACGGACAGAAAGAGACCCAGTACTTC. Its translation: CASSPNGQKETQYF.

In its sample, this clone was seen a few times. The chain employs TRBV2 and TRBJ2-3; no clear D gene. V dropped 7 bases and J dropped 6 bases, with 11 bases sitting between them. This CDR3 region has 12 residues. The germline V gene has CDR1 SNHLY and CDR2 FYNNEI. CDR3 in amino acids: CASTPPRDTQYF. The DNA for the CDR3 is TGTGCCAGCACCCCCCCTCGGGATACGCAGTATTTT.

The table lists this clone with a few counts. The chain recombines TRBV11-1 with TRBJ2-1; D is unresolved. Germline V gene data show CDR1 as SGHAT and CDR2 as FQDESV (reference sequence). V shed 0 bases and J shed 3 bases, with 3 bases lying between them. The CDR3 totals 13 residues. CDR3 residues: CASSLASYNEQFF. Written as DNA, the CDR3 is TGTGCCAGCAGCTTAGCCAGCTACAATGAGCAGTTCTTC.

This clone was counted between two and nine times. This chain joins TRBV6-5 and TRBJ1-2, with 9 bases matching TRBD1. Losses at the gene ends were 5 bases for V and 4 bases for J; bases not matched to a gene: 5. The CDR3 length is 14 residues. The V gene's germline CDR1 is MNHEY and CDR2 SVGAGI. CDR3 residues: CASSPGQGLYGYTF. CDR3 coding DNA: TGTGCCAGCAGTCCGGGACAGGGTCTCTATGGCTACACCTTC.